What follows describes a single T cell receptor beta chain. This may come from a read error, since a much larger clone is one base off. Amplified regions were TCR beta CDR3 sequences from RNA transcripts. The TCR CDR3 was amplified in a first-round RT-PCR using the HTBI primer set. TCRdb recomputed calls from the multiplex PCR reads with MiXCR, one row per CDR3 protein. The data show about 610,000 distinct CDR3 sequences, about half seen once. The CDR3 is 15 residues long. Germline V gene data show CDR1 as SGHDT and CDR2 as YYEEEE. The data stem from a study of T cells in Graves' hyperthyroidism and ophthalmopathy.

The receptor was derived from a woman under 30 with Graves' hyperthyroidism. The rearrangement joins TRBV5-6 to TRBJ1-6, with D perhaps matching TRBD1 (6 bases). Material for sequencing was peripheral blood or thyroid tissue (not recorded which). The CDR3, as DNA: TGTGCCAGCAGCTTGGGGTGGGGGGCGAATTCACCCCTCCGCTTT. This codes for CASSLGWGANSPLRF.